Listed here are 7 T cell receptor beta chains from one sample, sequenced in a study of T cells expressing NK-cell markers. From the 5' RACE reads, TCRdb lists one entry per CDR3 protein and no DNA. This sample contains 350,000 to 450,000 distinct CDR3 sequences. Sequenced sample: blood T cells: a sorted CD56 or NKG2C T cell subset, CD4+ or CD8+ T cells, or bulk PBMC T cells (not recorded which). The origin of the receptors is a man aged 18 to 69 in good health.

The CDR3 spells CASSSQGIEHFF. The chain recombines TRBV7-2 with TRBJ2-1; the D call from TCRdb, TRBD1, cannot be confirmed without DNA. The CDR3 length is 12 residues. CDR1 and CDR2 from the germline V gene are SGHTA and FQGNSA.

This chain joins TRBV6-1 and TRBJ2-7; TCRdb selects TRBD2, and the lack of DNA leaves this call unchecked. This CDR3 is 15 amino acids long. The germline CDR1 and CDR2 sequences are MNHNS and SASEGT. The CDR3 spells CASRDHTGGAGEQYF.

The chain combines TRBV18 with TRBJ2-7. Germline V gene data show CDR1 as KGHSH and CDR2 as LQKENI. This CDR3 is 13 amino acids long. The CDR3 loop reads CASSRQGNYEQYF.

The chain links TRBV28 to TRBJ2-2; TCRdb's D gene call, TRBD1, goes unchecked for lack of DNA. CDR1 MDHEN and CDR2 SYDVKM come from the germline V gene. The CDR3 is 16 amino acids. The CDR3 loop is CASSGRSGPNTGELFF.

The chain joins TRBV5-1 to TRBJ2-3; there is no DNA to check the TCRdb D call of TRBD2. The CDR3 is 18 amino acids. Germline values: CDR1 SGHRS, CDR2 YFSETQ. The CDR3 region is CASSLAPPLAASTDTQYF.

The chain couples TRBV19 to TRBJ2-7; the D call of TRBD2 rests on TCRdb alone, since no DNA is present to check it. The CDR3 is 14 residues long. Germline V gives CDR1 LNHDA, CDR2 SQIVND (reference sequence). Here the CDR3 reads CASRSLQDGYEQYF.

The chain is built from TRBV7-6 and TRBJ1-6. There are 16 residues in the CDR3. Germline-derived CDR1 and CDR2 are SGHVS and FNYEAQ. The chain's CDR3 is CASSLTGGPLNSPLHF.